The next 21 T cell receptor beta chains were all read from a single sample in a study of T cell responses to AZD1222 COVID-19 vaccine. The protocol was immunoSEQ multiplex PCR, while the TCRdb copy is restricted to in-frame clones and leaves out a portion. This table holds 100,000 to 150,000 clones, approximately 90% found once. Sequencing was performed on peripheral blood, taken on day 0 of MenACWY control vaccination. Receptors originate from an adult in good health.

The rearrangement links TRBV4-1 to TRBJ2-1; 8 bases match TRBD2. This CDR3 region has 15 residues. Germline values: CDR1 MGHRA, CDR2 YSYEKL. With V trimmed by 5 bases and J by 3 bases, 6 bases remained unmatched. The CDR3: CASSYREGHYNEQFF. The CDR3 DNA follows: TGCGCCAGCAGCTACCGGGAGGGCCACTACAATGAGCAGTTCTTC.

V usage is TRBV2 and J usage is TRBJ1-1, with 10 bases fitting TRBD1. V was pared by 2 bases and J by 6 bases, with 6 bases of the junction left unmatched. The CDR3 contains 15 residues. CDR1 and CDR2 from the germline V gene are SNHLY and FYNNEI. The CDR3 loop is CASSELGQGSSEAFF. The CDR3 DNA is TGTGCCAGCAGTGAATTGGGACAGGGGTCTTCTGAAGCTTTCTTT. Drawing the rest from reference TRBV2 and TRBJ1-1, the complete variable domain is EPEVTQTPSHQVTQMGQEVILRCVPISNHLYFYWYRQILGQKVEFLVSFYNNEISEKSEIFDDQFSVERPDGSNFTLKIRSTKLEDSAMYFCASSELGQGSSEAFFGQGTRLTVV.

The chain has TRBV19 and TRBJ2-3, with D unclear. The V gene's germline CDR1 is LNHDA and CDR2 SQIVND (reference sequence). The length of the CDR3 is 14 residues. Trimming removed 4 bases from V and 5 bases from J, with 13 bases in between. The CDR3 DNA reads as TGTGCCAGTAGTAATCCGGGTGTGGTAGATACGCAGTATTTT. Translated: CASSNPGVVDTQYF.

The CDR3 nucleotides are TGTGCCAGCAGCCCCCCTTTTCTGGGATTAGCGGATAACACCGGGGAGCTGTTTTTT. As protein: CASSPPFLGLADNTGELFF. The chain couples TRBV7-9 to TRBJ2-2; possibly TRBD2 for D (6 bases). V shed 5 bases and J shed 2 bases, with 24 bases lying between them. This CDR3 has 19 amino acids. Germline-derived CDR1 and CDR2 are SEHNR and FQNEAQ (reference sequence).

The gene calls are TRBV6-1 and TRBJ1-1; D not resolved. Germline loops: CDR1 MNHNS, CDR2 SASEGT. The V end lost 6 bases, the J end lost 3 bases, and 5 bases lay between the germline ends. There are 11 residues in the CDR3. The CDR3 DNA follows: TGTGCCAGCAGAGACTACACTGAAGCTTTCTTT. It is translated as CASRDYTEAFF.

The chain couples TRBV13 to TRBJ1-2, with D perhaps TRBD1 (5 bases). Trimming stripped 5 bases from V and 3 bases from J, with 13 bases between. CDR1 is PRHDT and CDR2 is FYEKMQ in the germline V gene (reference sequence). The CDR3 consists of 14 residues. CDR3 amino acids: CASSPRRGDYGYTF. DNA of the CDR3: TGTGCCAGCAGCCCCAGGCGGGGGGACTATGGCTACACCTTC.

The rearrangement joins TRBV12-3 or TRBV12-4 to TRBJ1-1; D is unclear. There are 12 residues in the CDR3. V lost 1 base and J lost 6, with 6 bases in between. DNA of the CDR3: TGTGCCAGCAGTTTAGGTACGGCTGAAGCTTTCTTT. Residues: CASSLGTAEAFF.

The CDR3 DNA reads as TGTGCCAGCAGCCCCGACAGGGGCTACACTGAAGCTTTCTTT. This translates into CASSPDRGYTEAFF. The chain has TRBV11-2 and TRBJ1-1; 8 positions match TRBD1. The length of the CDR3 is 14 residues. J lost 3 bases, V lost 5 bases, and 5 bases had no gene match. Germline CDR1 SGHAT, CDR2 FQNNGV. Based on the CDR3 plus reference TRBV11-2 and TRBJ1-1, the full variable domain is EAGVAQSPRYKIIEKRQSVAFWCNPISGHATLYWYQQILGQGPKLLIQFQNNGVVDDSQLPKDRFSAERLKGVDSTLKIQPAKLEDSAVYLCASSPDRGYTEAFFGQGTRLTVV.

The V gene is TRBV7-3, the J gene TRBJ2-2; D not certain. This CDR3 contains 15 residues. CDR1 is SGHTA and CDR2 is FQGTGA in the germline V gene. With 2 bases removed from V and 9 bases from J, the gap between germline ends came to 16 bases. The DNA of the CDR3 is TGTGCCAGCAGCTTAGACCCAGGTGCCCATAGGGAGCTGTTTTTT. Translated, it gives CASSLDPGAHRELFF.

The rearrangement uses TRBV5-4 and TRBJ2-7, with a weak D call TRBD1 (5 bases). V dropped 0 bases and J dropped 0 bases, with 16 bases sitting between them. Germline V gene data show CDR1 as SGHNT and CDR2 as YYREEE (reference sequence). The CDR3 totals 17 residues. The CDR3 region has the DNA TGTGCCAGCAGCTTGGTAAGGGGATCAGAAAGCTCCTACGAGCAGTACTTC. This encodes CASSLVRGSESSYEQYF.

The chain is built from TRBV7-9 and TRBJ1-3, with D uncertain. This CDR3 is 16 amino acids long. The V end was cut by 4 bases, the J end by 2 bases, with 15 bases between. From germline, CDR1 is SEHNR and CDR2 FQNEAQ (reference sequence). In nucleotides, the CDR3 is TGTGCCAGCAGCTCGGGGATAATTCTCACTGGAAACACCATATATTTT. Translated: CASSSGIILTGNTIYF.

The genes are TRBV9 and TRBJ1-1; D is unclear. Deletions cut 0 bases from V and 1 base from J, with 7 bases between. CDR1 is SGDLS and CDR2 is YYNGEE in the germline V gene. The CDR3 has 14 residues. In DNA form, the CDR3 reads TGTGCCAGCAGCGTAGCCGCGCGGAACACTGAAGCTTTCTTT. Amino acids: CASSVAARNTEAFF.

The genes are TRBV19 and TRBJ1-2; no firm D call. Deletions cut 4 bases from V and 2 bases from J, with 17 bases between. Germline loops: CDR1 LNHDA, CDR2 SQIVND (reference sequence). The CDR3 has 16 residues. The chain's CDR3 is CASSTKTFPTNYGYTF. CDR3 DNA: TGTGCCAGTAGTACCAAGACATTCCCGACGAACTATGGCTACACCTTC.

This clone was seen only once. J is TRBJ2-3 and V is TRBV4-1, with TRBD2 identical over 16 bases. The CDR3 covers 21 residues. V trimming: 1 base; J trimming: 0 bases; junction bases outside the gene matches: 10. Per germline, CDR1 MGHRA and CDR2 YSYEKL. CDR3 sequence: CASSQVRRGTSGRASTDTQYF. The CDR3 DNA follows: TGCGCCAGCAGCCAAGTCCGGCGGGGGACTAGCGGGAGGGCGAGCACAGATACGCAGTATTTT.

The chain recombines TRBV10-1 with TRBJ2-1, with TRBD2 as a possible D gene (6 bases). Germline assignment: CDR1 WNHNN and CDR2 SYGVQD (reference sequence). The V end lost 4 bases, the J end lost 5 bases, and 15 bases lay between the germline ends. The CDR3 spans 15 residues. CDR3 nucleotides: TGCGCCAGCAGTGCAACTAGCACCTTGGACAATGAGCAGTTCTTC. Translated: CASSATSTLDNEQFF.

The chain has TRBV10-2 and TRBJ1-2, with 8 nucleotides matching TRBD1. The V segment lost 4 bases and the J segment 7 bases; nucleotides outside the gene matches: 14. Per germline, CDR1 WSHSY and CDR2 SAAADI. The CDR3 length is 16 residues. CDR3: CASSAGTGHSAGGYTF. The DNA for the CDR3 is TGCGCCAGCAGTGCCGGGACAGGCCACTCTGCGGGTGGCTACACCTTC.

Written as DNA, the CDR3 is TGCGCCAGCAACGACGGGGGCAAGACTACCTATGGCTACACCTTC. Translation: CASNDGGKTTYGYTF. This rearrangement joins TRBV5-1 to TRBJ1-2; D perhaps matches TRBD1 (6 bases). CDR1 is SGHRS and CDR2 is YFSETQ in the germline V gene. With 6 bases removed from V and 4 bases from J, the gap between germline ends came to 19 bases. This CDR3 contains 15 residues.

The chain combines TRBV5-4 with TRBJ2-6; D unclear. The germline V and J ends were trimmed by 0 bases and 2 bases, with 6 bases remaining between them. The CDR3 loop spans 15 amino acids. Germline values: CDR1 SGHNT, CDR2 YYREEE (reference sequence). The CDR3 spells CASSLVGTGANVLTF. DNA for the CDR3: TGTGCCAGCAGCTTGGTGGGTACTGGGGCCAACGTCCTGACTTTC. Looking up the rest from reference TRBV5-4 and TRBJ2-6 gives the full variable domain: ETGVTQSPTHLIKTRGQQVTLRCSSQSGHNTVSWYQQALGQGPQFIFQYYREEENGRGNFPPRFSGLQFPNYSSELNVNALELDDSALYLCASSLVGTGANVLTFGAGSRLTVL.

This chain links TRBV18 with TRBJ2-5, with D maybe TRBD2 (6 bases). CDR3 size: 15 residues. CDR1 KGHSH and CDR2 LQKENI come from the germline V gene. The V end lost 8 bases, the J end lost 1 base, and 17 bases lay between the germline ends. The CDR3 DNA follows: TGTGCCAGCGGGCGCGAGGGAGGAGGCCAAGAGACCCAGTACTTC. Its translation: CASGREGGGQETQYF.

The chain recombines TRBV18 with TRBJ1-1, with 7 bases matching TRBD1. Germline V gives CDR1 KGHSH, CDR2 LQKENI. Trimming at V came to 4 bases and at J to 7 bases, leaving 9 bases not matched to a gene. The CDR3 length is 14 residues. The CDR3 bases are TGTGCCAGCTCACTCGGGGCGCAGGGGGGTGAAGCTTTCTTT. Encoded protein: CASSLGAQGGEAFF.

Regarding this clone: The same CDR3 is also encoded by other DNA sequences in this sample. In DNA, the CDR3 is TGCGCCAGCAGCTTGATGGGGGGCAGCACTGAAGCTTTCTTT. It encodes CASSLMGGSTEAFF. The V gene is TRBV5-1, the J gene TRBJ1-1; a weak D match, TRBD1 (6 bases). Germline loops: CDR1 SGHRS, CDR2 YFSETQ. This CDR3 region has 14 residues. With 1 base removed from V and 4 bases from J, the gap between germline ends came to 11 bases.